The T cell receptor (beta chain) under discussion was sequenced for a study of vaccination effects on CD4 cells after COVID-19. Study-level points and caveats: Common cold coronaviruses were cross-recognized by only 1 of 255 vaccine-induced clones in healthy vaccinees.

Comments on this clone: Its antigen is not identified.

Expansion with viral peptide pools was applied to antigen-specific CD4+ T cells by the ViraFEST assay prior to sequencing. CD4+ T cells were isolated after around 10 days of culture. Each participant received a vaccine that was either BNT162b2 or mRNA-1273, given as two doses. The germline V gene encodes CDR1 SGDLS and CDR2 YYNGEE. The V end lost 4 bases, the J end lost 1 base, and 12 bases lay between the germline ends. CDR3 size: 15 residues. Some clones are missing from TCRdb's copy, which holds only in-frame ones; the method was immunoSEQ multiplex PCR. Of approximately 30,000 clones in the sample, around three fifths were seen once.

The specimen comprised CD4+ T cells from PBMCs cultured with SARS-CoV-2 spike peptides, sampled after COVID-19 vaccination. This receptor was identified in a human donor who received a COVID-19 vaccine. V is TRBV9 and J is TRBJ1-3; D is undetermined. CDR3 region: CASSPPGRSGNTIYF. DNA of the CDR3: TGTGCCAGCAGCCCCCCGGGGAGGTCTGGAAACACCATATATTTT. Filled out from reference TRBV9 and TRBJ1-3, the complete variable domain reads DSGVTQTPKHLITATGQRVTLRCSPRSGDLSVYWYQQSLDQGLQFLIQYYNGEERAKGNILERFSAQQFPDLHSELNLSSLELGDSALYFCASSPPGRSGNTIYFGEGSWLTVV.